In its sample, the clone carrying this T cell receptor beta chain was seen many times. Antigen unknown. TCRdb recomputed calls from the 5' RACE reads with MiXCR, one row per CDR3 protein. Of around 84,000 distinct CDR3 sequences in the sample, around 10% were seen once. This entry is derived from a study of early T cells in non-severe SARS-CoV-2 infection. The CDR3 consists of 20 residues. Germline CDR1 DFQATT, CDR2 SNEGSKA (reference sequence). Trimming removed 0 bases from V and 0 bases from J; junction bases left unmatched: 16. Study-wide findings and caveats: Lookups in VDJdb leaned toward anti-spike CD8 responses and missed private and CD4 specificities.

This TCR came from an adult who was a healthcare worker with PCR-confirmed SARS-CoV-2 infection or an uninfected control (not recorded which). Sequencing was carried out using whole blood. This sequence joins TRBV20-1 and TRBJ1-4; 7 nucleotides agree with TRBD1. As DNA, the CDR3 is TGCAGTGCTAGAGATTGGGGCGGATCGACAGGGAAGGCAACTAATGAAAAACTGTTTTTT. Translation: CSARDWGGSTGKATNEKLFF.